This is a list of T cell receptor beta chains from one sample in a study of blood T cells in healthy people across ages. A single record per CDR3 protein comes from TCRdb applying MiXCR to the 5' RACE reads. The top ten clones hold 13% of a sample with about 650,000 distinct CDR3 sequences, approximately 52% of them seen once. Sequencing was carried out using blood. Receptors were obtained from a woman aged 80 or over in good health. Each CDR3 is given with its conserved first and last residue. D genes are given only for firm matches. A row's size may be missing; if present it is once, few, many or a size class.

j_call v_call clone_size cdr3_length d_call cdr3_aa cdr3_nt
TRBJ2-1 TRBV20-1 NA 14 NA CSVRRLDSYNEQFF TGCAGTGTCAGAAGACTGGACTCCTACAATGAGCAGTTCTTC
TRBJ2-3 TRBV7-2 NA 15 NA CASGRDSKITDTQYF TGTGCCAGCGGTCGGGACTCCAAAATCACAGATACGCAGTATTTT
TRBJ2-7 TRBV9 few 15 NA CASSAQRGGGNEQYF TGTGCCAGCAGCGCCCAGCGTGGGGGAGGTAACGAGCAGTACTTC
TRBJ1-4 TRBV12-3/TRBV12-4 few 15 NA CASSYSVATNEKLFF TGTGCCAGTTCTTACAGCGTTGCAACTAATGAAAAACTGTTTTTT
TRBJ2-7 TRBV7-3 NA 16 NA CASSPTTGYTYNEQYF TGTGCCAGCAGCCCGACGACAGGTTATACCTACAATGAGCAGTACTTC
TRBJ2-7 TRBV12-3/TRBV12-4 NA 15 NA CASSPLLRSSYEQYF TGTGCCAGCAGTCCCCTCCTGCGGAGCTCCTACGAGCAGTACTTC
TRBJ1-2 TRBV3-1 many 16 NA CASSQDFRATHYGYTF TGTGCCAGCAGCCAAGATTTCCGGGCGACGCACTATGGCTACACCTTC
TRBJ2-1 TRBV5-1 many 15 NA CASSLTASSYNEQFF TGCGCCAGCAGCCTGACAGCTAGCTCCTACAATGAGCAGTTCTTC
TRBJ1-2 TRBV27 NA 15 TRBD1 CASSSFGQVHYGYTF TGTGCCAGCAGTTCCTTCGGACAGGTTCACTATGGCTACACCTTC
TRBJ2-1 TRBV2 many 16 TRBD2 CASSPALAGVYNEQFF TGTGCCAGCAGTCCCGCCCTAGCGGGGGTTTACAATGAGCAGTTCTTC
TRBJ2-1 TRBV20-1 NA 16 NA CSASRGGVSSYNEQFF TGCAGTGCCTCAAGGGGCGGAGTAAGCTCCTACAATGAGCAGTTCTTC
TRBJ2-5 TRBV12-3/TRBV12-4 NA 16 TRBD2 CASSTGLAGPGETQYF TGTGCCAGCAGTACGGGACTAGCGGGACCTGGGGAGACCCAGTACTTC
TRBJ2-5 TRBV28 many 13 TRBD2 CASHLGGRETQYF TGTGCCAGCCACCTGGGAGGGCGAGAGACCCAGTACTTC
TRBJ1-2 TRBV29-1 NA 15 TRBD1 CSVEFGDSRRGGYTF TGCAGCGTTGAATTTGGGGACAGCCGGAGGGGTGGCTACACCTTC
TRBJ2-1 TRBV9 NA 14 NA CASSVAEGYNERFF TGTGCCAGCAGCGTAGCGGAGGGGTACAATGAGCGGTTCTTC
TRBJ2-1 TRBV7-2 many 16 TRBD2 CASSYLAGGSYNEQFF TGTGCCAGCAGCTACCTAGCGGGGGGCTCCTACAATGAGCAGTTCTTC
TRBJ2-7 TRBV7-2 many 14 NA CASSRDTRTSEQYF TGTGCCAGCAGCCGAGACACCCGAACCTCCGAGCAGTACTTC
TRBJ1-2 TRBV2 few 15 NA CASSGTRGTKKGYTF TGTGCCAGCAGCGGTACCCGGGGCACCAAAAAAGGCTACACCTTT
TRBJ1-4 TRBV20-1 NA 16 NA CSARDLAPATNEKLFF TGCAGTGCTAGAGATCTTGCCCCTGCAACTAATGAAAAACTGTTTTTT
TRBJ2-7 TRBV25-1 many 12 NA CASSGDSREQYF TGTGCCAGCAGTGGTGACAGCCGCGAGCAGTACTTC
TRBJ1-1 TRBV3-1 NA 13 NA CASSQDGPSLAFF TGTGCCAGCAGCCAAGACGGTCCGTCACTGGCTTTCTTT
TRBJ2-7 TRBV28 many 15 TRBD2 CASSVGLAVSYEQYF TGTGCCAGCAGTGTGGGACTAGCGGTCTCCTACGAGCAGTACTTC
TRBJ1-2 TRBV7-2 once 15 NA CASSPRRGGTGGYTF TGTGCCAGCAGCCCCCGTAGAGGGGGAACGGGAGGCTACACCTTC
TRBJ2-2 TRBV9 NA 12 NA CASSGESGELFF TGTGCCAGCAGCGGGGAATCCGGGGAGCTGTTTTTT
TRBJ2-7 TRBV4-1 many 15 NA CASSQAQGGLYEQYF TGCGCCAGCAGCCAAGCTCAGGGGGGGCTCTACGAGCAGTACTTC
TRBJ2-5 TRBV20-1 NA 11 TRBD1 CSALGQGKQYF TGCAGTGCCCTAGGACAGGGCAAGCAGTACTTC
TRBJ1-2 TRBV5-1 many 13 NA CASSLPDSYGYTF TGCGCCAGCAGCTTGCCGGACTCCTATGGCTACACCTTC
TRBJ1-2 TRBV20-1 NA 13 NA CSARDLGTGGYTF TGCAGTGCTAGAGACCTAGGTACTGGTGGCTACACCTTC
TRBJ2-7 TRBV12-3/TRBV12-4 NA 13 NA CASSFRGGDEQYF TGTGCCAGCAGTTTCCGGGGAGGTGACGAGCAGTACTTC
TRBJ2-1 TRBV29-1 NA 13 NA CSAPHSGYDEQFF TGCAGCGCCCCCCATTCGGGCTACGATGAGCAGTTCTTC
TRBJ1-1 TRBV9 few 14 TRBD1 CASSVTGASTEAFF TGTGCCAGCAGCGTCACAGGGGCGAGCACTGAAGCTTTCTTT
TRBJ2-7 TRBV20-1 NA 13 NA CSANQGWAYEQYF TGCAGTGCCAATCAGGGTTGGGCCTACGAGCAGTACTTC
TRBJ2-5 TRBV7-3 many 14 TRBD1 CASSPWTGEETQYF TGTGCCAGCAGCCCCTGGACAGGAGAAGAGACCCAGTACTTC
TRBJ2-7 TRBV29-1 few 12 NA CSVEGGGYEQYF TGCAGCGTTGAGGGGGGAGGCTACGAGCAGTACTTC
TRBJ2-1 TRBV6-2/TRBV6-3 NA 13 NA CASSLTTGRVQFF TGTGCCAGCAGTCTGACGACAGGGAGGGTGCAGTTCTTC
TRBJ2-5 TRBV29-1 NA 13 NA CSVDGGQPYKQYF TGCAGCGTTGATGGAGGCCAGCCCTACAAGCAGTACTTC
TRBJ2-1 TRBV2 many 13 NA CASSVRQDNEQFF TGTGCCAGCAGTGTTCGGCAAGACAATGAGCAGTTCTTC
TRBJ2-1 TRBV11-2 NA 14 NA CASSTLRARNEQFF TGTGCCAGCAGCACTTTAAGGGCCCGGAATGAGCAGTTCTTC
TRBJ1-2 TRBV21-1 NA 14 NA CASSSRSGSYGYTF TGTGCCAGCAGCTCCAGATCGGGGTCCTATGGCTACACCTTC
TRBJ1-1 TRBV5-1 NA 16 TRBD1 CASSLVKTGGNTEAFF TGCGCCAGCAGCCTCGTGAAGACAGGGGGTAACACTGAAGCTTTCTTT
TRBJ2-7 TRBV6-6 NA 10 NA CARVDTRRYF TGTGCCAGGGTGGACACTCGCCGGTACTTC